At least ten counts were recorded for the clone carrying this T cell receptor beta chain. Its antigen is undetermined. What was amplified from RNA transcripts were TCR beta CDR3 regions. The TCR CDR3 was amplified in a first-round RT-PCR using the HTBI primer set. MiXCR was run by TCRdb on the multiplex PCR reads, yielding one entry per CDR3 protein. The repertoire consists of about 740,000 distinct CDR3 sequences, with 14% occurring once and the leading ten covering 10%. V shed 0 bases and J shed 4 bases, with 14 bases lying between them. CDR1 is SGHKS, CDR2 YYEKEE, per germline (reference sequence). The CDR3 has 16 amino acids. The data originate from a study of T cells in Graves' hyperthyroidism and ophthalmopathy. Study-level points and caveats: Ophthalmopathy was model-predicted a median 6.5 months pre-onset.

The sample was blood. The chain has TRBV5-5 and TRBJ2-1, with D perhaps TRBD1 (7 bases). This TCR was sampled from a woman aged 18-29 years with Graves' hyperthyroidism. CDR3 sequence: CASSLVRQGGYNEQFF. The CDR3 nucleotides read TGTGCCAGCAGCTTGGTCCGGCAGGGGGGATACAATGAGCAGTTCTTC.